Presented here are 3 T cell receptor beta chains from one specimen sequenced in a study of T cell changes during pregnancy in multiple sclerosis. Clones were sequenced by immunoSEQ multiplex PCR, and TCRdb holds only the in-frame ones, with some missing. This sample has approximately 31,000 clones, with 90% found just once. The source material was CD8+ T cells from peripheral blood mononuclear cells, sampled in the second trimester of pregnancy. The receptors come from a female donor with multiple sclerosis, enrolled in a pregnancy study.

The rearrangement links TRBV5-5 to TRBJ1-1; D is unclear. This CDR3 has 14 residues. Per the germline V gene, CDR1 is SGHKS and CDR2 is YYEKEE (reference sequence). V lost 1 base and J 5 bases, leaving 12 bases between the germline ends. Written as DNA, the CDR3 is TGTGCCAGCAGCTTGTGGGAGCGAGTGACTGAAGCTTTCTTT. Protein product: CASSLWERVTEAFF.

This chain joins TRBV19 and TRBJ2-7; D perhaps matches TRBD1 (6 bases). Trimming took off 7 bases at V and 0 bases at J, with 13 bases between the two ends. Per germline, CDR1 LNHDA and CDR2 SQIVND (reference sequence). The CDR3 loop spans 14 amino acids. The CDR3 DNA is TGTGCCAGTAAGGGGGAAAGCAGCTCCTACGAGCAGTACTTC. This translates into CASKGESSSYEQYF. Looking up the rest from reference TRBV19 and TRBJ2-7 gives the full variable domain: DGGITQSPKYLFRKEGQNVTLSCEQNLNHDAMYWYRQDPGQGLRLIYYSQIVNDFQKGDIAEGYSVSREKKESFPLTVTSAQKNPTAFYLCASKGESSSYEQYFGPGTRLTVT.

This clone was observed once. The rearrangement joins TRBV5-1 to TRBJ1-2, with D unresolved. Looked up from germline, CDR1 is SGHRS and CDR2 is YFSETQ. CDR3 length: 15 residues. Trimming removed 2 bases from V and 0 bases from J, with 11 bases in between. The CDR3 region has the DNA TGCGCCAGCAGCTTTTTTACGCGGTCTAACTATGGCTACACCTTC. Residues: CASSFFTRSNYGYTF.